The source of this T cell receptor (beta chain) is a study of blood T cell repertoires in COVID-19. Under the authors' procedure: Estimated nucleated cell counts came from reference gene primer amplification. Repertoires were generated with immunoSEQ multiplex PCR, while TCRdb's copy carries only in-frame clones and drops some. V and J calls and clone size follow that table, whereas D and trimming were derived from the DNA. Among hundreds of thousands of clones listed, 80% to 90% were seen once. CDR3 length equals 15 residues. V lost 4 bases and J lost 5; bases outside the gene matches: 3. The germline V gene has CDR1 KGHDR and CDR2 SFDVKD.

Sequencing used PBMCs or T cells enriched from blood (not recorded which). The rearrangement joins TRBV24-1 to TRBJ2-2, with 10 positions matching TRBD1. This clonotype was sampled from a man aged 25 to 40 who had recovered from COVID-19. CDR3 DNA sequence: TGTGCCACCAGTGACCCGGGACAGGGGACCGGGGAGCTGTTTTTT. The encoded protein is CATSDPGQGTGELFF.